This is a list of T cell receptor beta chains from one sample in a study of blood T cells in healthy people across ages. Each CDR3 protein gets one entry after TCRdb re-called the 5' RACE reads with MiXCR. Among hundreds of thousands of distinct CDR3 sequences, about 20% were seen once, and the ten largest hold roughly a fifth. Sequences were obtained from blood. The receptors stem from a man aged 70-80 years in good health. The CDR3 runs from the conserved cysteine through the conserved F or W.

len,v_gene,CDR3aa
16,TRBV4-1,CASSLAWGLGADTQYF
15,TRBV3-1,CASSSQTGWDEELFF
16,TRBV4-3,CASSQRTHGAKNIQYF
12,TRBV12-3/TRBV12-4,CASSTGANEQFF
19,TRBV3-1,CASSQGRTSGGAVSDTQYF
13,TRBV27,CATTAPGANEQFF
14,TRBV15,CATSTDLLYNEQFF
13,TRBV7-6,CASRQDQNYGYTF
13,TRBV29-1,CGPAPLILYEQYF
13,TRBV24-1,CATSVPGLDTQYF